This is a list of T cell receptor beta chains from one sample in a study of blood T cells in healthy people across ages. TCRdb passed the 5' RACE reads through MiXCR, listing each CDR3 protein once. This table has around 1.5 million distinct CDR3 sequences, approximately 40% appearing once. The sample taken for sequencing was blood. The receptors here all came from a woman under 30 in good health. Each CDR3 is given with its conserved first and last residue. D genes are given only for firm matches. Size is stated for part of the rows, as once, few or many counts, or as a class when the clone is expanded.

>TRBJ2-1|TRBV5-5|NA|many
CASSPGTHEQFF
TGTGCCAGCAGTCCGGGGACCCATGAGCAGTTCTTC
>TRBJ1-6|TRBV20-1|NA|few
CSAGAGDNSPLHF
TGCAGCGCAGGGGCAGGGGATAATTCACCCCTCCACTTT
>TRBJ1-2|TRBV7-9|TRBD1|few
CASSSSDRANYGYTF
TGTGCCAGCAGCTCTTCGGACAGGGCTAACTATGGCTACACCTTC
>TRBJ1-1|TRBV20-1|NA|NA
CSASPPDTEAFF
TGCAGTGCTAGCCCCCCAGACACTGAAGCTTTCTTT
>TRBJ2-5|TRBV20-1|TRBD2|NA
CSAPRGGGLGQETQYF
TGCAGTGCTCCCCGCGGCGGGGGGTTGGGCCAAGAGACCCAGTACTTC
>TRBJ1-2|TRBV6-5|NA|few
CASSYTGAGFAGWGYTF
TGTGCCAGCAGTTACACCGGGGCAGGGTTCGCGGGATGGGGCTACACCTTC
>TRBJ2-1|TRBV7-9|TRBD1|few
CASSFQGQGFGEQFF
TGTGCCAGCAGCTTCCAGGGACAGGGATTTGGGGAGCAGTTCTTC
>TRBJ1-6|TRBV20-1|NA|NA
CSATSLSSYNSPLHF
TGCAGTGCTACGAGCTTGAGCTCCTATAATTCACCCCTCCACTTT
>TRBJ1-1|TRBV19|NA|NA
CASSIGERGTEAFF
TGTGCCAGTAGTATCGGAGAGAGGGGCACTGAAGCTTTCTTT
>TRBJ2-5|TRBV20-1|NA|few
CSARESSGKQETQYF
TGCAGTGCTAGAGAGAGTAGCGGCAAACAAGAGACCCAGTACTTC
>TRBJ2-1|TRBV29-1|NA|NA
CSVEDLGLTGRSYNEQFF
TGCAGCGTTGAAGATTTGGGCCTGACAGGCCGCTCCTACAATGAGCAGTTCTTC
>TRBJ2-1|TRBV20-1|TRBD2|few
CSAWTSGSREQFF
TGCAGTGCATGGACTAGCGGGAGCCGGGAGCAGTTCTTC
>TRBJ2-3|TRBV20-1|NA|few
CSARALRGVADTQYF
TGCAGTGCTAGAGCCCTAAGGGGTGTCGCAGATACGCAGTATTTT
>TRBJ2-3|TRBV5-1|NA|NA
CASSFGQFTASTDTQYF
TGCGCCAGCAGCTTCGGACAGTTCACGGCCTCCACAGATACGCAGTATTTT
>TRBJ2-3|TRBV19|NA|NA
CASSMWKGSTDTQYF
TGTGCCAGTAGTATGTGGAAGGGAAGCACAGATACGCAGTATTTT
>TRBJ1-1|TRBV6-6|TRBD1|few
CASSFGQENTEAFF
TGTGCCAGCAGTTTCGGACAGGAGAACACTGAAGCTTTCTTT
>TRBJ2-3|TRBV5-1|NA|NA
CASSLARTPSTDTQYF
TGCGCCAGCAGCTTGGCTAGGACACCTAGCACAGATACGCAGTATTTT
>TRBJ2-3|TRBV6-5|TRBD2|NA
CASSYSGTSVLPRVTDTQYF
TGTGCCAGCAGTTACTCCGGGACTAGCGTCCTTCCCCGAGTCACAGATACGCAGTATTTT
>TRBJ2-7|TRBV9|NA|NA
CASSPRSGPNEQYF
TGTGCCAGCAGCCCAAGGTCTGGGCCTAACGAGCAGTACTTC
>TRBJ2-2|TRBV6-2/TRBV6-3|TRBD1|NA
CASSYHGTGGTGELFF
TGTGCCAGCAGTTACCACGGGACAGGGGGCACCGGGGAGCTGTTTTTT
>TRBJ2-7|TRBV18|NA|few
CASSPRDSIYEQYF
TGTGCCAGCTCACCACGAGACAGTATATACGAGCAGTACTTC
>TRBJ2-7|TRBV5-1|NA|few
CASSLSAGVSYEQYF
TGCGCCAGCAGCTTGTCGGCAGGGGTTTCCTACGAGCAGTACTTC
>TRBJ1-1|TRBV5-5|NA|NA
CASSLGTAGGTEAFF
TGTGCCAGCAGCCTAGGGACCGCGGGGGGCACTGAAGCTTTCTTT